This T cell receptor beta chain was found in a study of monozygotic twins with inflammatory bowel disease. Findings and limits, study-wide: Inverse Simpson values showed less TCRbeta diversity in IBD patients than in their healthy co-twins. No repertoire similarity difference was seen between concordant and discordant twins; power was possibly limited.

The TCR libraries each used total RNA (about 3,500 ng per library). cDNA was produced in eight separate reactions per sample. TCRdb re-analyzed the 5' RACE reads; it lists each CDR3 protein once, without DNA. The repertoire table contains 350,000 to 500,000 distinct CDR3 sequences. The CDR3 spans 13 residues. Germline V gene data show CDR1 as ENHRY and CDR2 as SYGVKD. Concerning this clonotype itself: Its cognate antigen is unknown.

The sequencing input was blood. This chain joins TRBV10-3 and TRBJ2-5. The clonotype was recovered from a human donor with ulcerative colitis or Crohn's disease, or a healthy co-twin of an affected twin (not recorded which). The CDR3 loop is CAISARIQETQYF.